Shown below are 21 T cell receptor beta chains from a single sample sequenced in a study of cytomegalovirus exposure and HLA in healthy donors. PCR involved 60 Vbeta and 13 Jbeta primers. Only in-frame clones appear in the TCRdb table, and some are missing; sequencing was by immunoSEQ multiplex PCR. The sample has about 200,000 clones, around 86% seen once. The sequenced material came from PBMCs. These receptors all come from a woman between 50 and 59 years old in good health and CMV-seropositive.

The chain employs TRBV5-1 and TRBJ1-6; 8 bases align to TRBD1. The CDR3 is made up of 15 amino acids. V lost 1 base, J lost 5 bases, and 2 bases stayed unmatched. From germline, CDR1 is SGHRS and CDR2 YFSETQ. Here the CDR3 DNA reads TGCGCCAGCAGCTTGCCGACAGGGGATAATTCACCCCTCCACTTT. Translated: CASSLPTGDNSPLHF.

The CDR3 sequence is CASSLLAGMQETQYF. Here the CDR3 DNA reads TGCGCCAGCAGCTTGCTAGCGGGGATGCAAGAGACCCAGTACTTC. The chain combines TRBV5-1 with TRBJ2-5, with TRBD2 matching over 9 bases. This CDR3 contains 15 residues. Germline V lookup: CDR1 SGHRS, CDR2 YFSETQ. With V trimmed by 1 base and J by 2 bases, 3 bases remained unmatched.

The chain links TRBV13 to TRBJ1-2; D possibly corresponds to TRBD1 (5 bases). The CDR3 loop spans 15 amino acids. Trimming removed 3 bases at V and 6 bases at J, with 17 bases between. CDR1 is PRHDT and CDR2 is FYEKMQ in the germline V gene (reference sequence). The DNA of the CDR3 is TGTGCCAGCAGCTTCATGGGGGGGACGAAGGATGGCTACACCTTC. This sequence encodes CASSFMGGTKDGYTF. Supplemented by reference TRBV13 and TRBJ1-2, the full variable domain reads AAGVIQSPRHLIKEKRETATLKCYPIPRHDTVYWYQQGPGQDPQFLISFYEKMQSDKGSIPDRFSAQQFSDYHSELNMSSLELGDSALYFCASSFMGGTKDGYTFGSGTRLTVV.

This sequence joins TRBV4-1 and TRBJ1-5; the D gene is possibly TRBD1 (6 bases). CDR1 and CDR2 from the germline V gene are MGHRA and YSYEKL. Trimming removed 3 bases from V and 0 bases from J, with 15 bases in between. The CDR3 runs 17 residues. CDR3 region: CASSQRGGLYSNQPQHF. For the CDR3, the DNA is TGCGCCAGCAGCCAGAGGGGGGGACTTTATAGCAATCAGCCCCAGCATTTT.

The chain recombines TRBV6-5 with TRBJ2-1; D perhaps matches TRBD1 (6 bases). From germline, CDR1 is MNHEY and CDR2 SVGAGI. This CDR3 comprises 14 residues. V lost 2 bases, J lost 4 bases, and 9 bases lay in between. DNA of the CDR3: TGTGCCAGCAGTTACCGGACAGATTACAATGAGCAGTTCTTC. This codes for CASSYRTDYNEQFF.

The chain combines TRBV19 with TRBJ2-3; TRBD1 matches 7 bases. J gave up 0 bases and V 6 bases, and 9 bases lay outside the gene matches. Germline lookup yields CDR1 LNHDA and CDR2 SQIVND (reference sequence). CDR3 size: 16 residues. The CDR3, as DNA: TGTGCCAGTAGGTCGGGACAGACGTCTAGCACAGATACGCAGTATTTT. This sequence encodes CASRSGQTSSTDTQYF.

This clone was observed a few times. This sequence joins TRBV28 and TRBJ1-5; the D gene is possibly TRBD1 (6 bases). Germline values: CDR1 MDHEN, CDR2 SYDVKM. V lost 6 bases and J 7 bases, leaving 16 bases between the germline ends. CDR3 length equals 14 residues. CDR3 in amino acids: CASSTGQRRQPQHF. CDR3 DNA: TGTGCCAGCAGCACGGGACAAAGACGACAGCCCCAGCATTTT.

This clone was picked up a small number of times. One end of the junction is discordant with germline, which a read error may explain. The chain uses TRBV19 and TRBJ1-6, with 8 bases lining up with TRBD1. The CDR3 covers 16 residues. Germline CDR1 and CDR2: LNHDA and SQIVND (reference sequence). Here the CDR3 DNA reads TGTGCCAGTAGTTTCGACAGGGGAATCTATAGTTCACCCCTCCACTTT. Its protein product is CASSFDRGIYSSPLHF.

The J gene is TRBJ2-7, the V gene TRBV10-3; 7 bases align to TRBD1. The CDR3 loop spans 16 amino acids. Trimming removed 2 bases from V and 3 bases from J; junction bases left unmatched: 10. Germline CDR1 ENHRY, CDR2 SYGVKD. CDR3 residues: CAISETGTEKDYEQYF. CDR3 sequence (DNA): TGTGCCATCAGTGAGACCGGGACAGAAAAAGACTACGAGCAGTACTTC.

The genes are TRBV10-3 and TRBJ1-2; the match to TRBD1 covers 8 bases. Germline loops: CDR1 ENHRY, CDR2 SYGVKD. Unmatched junction bases numbered 10, after V lost 6 bases and J lost 7 bases. This CDR3 spans 14 amino acids. The CDR3 spells CAISQGQETGGYTF. The CDR3 DNA reads TGTGCCATCAGCCAGGGACAGGAGACTGGTGGCTACACCTTC.

The chain is built from TRBV18 and TRBJ2-3, with a tentative D call TRBD1 (5 bases). The germline V and J ends were trimmed by 2 bases and 1 base, with 10 bases remaining between them. The CDR3 is 15 amino acids. Looked up from germline, CDR1 is KGHSH and CDR2 is LQKENI. In nucleotides, the CDR3 is TGTGCCAGCTCACCAGGGGCAGCTGGCACAGATACGCAGTATTTT. As protein: CASSPGAAGTDTQYF.

V and J are TRBV28 and TRBJ2-1; the match to TRBD2 covers 8 bases. Trimming cost V 4 bases and J 7 bases; bases outside gene matches: 9. The CDR3 is 15 amino acids. The germline V gene encodes CDR1 MDHEN and CDR2 SYDVKM. The CDR3 protein is CASSSGGAAWNEQFF. CDR3 in DNA: TGTGCCAGCAGTTCCGGGGGGGCCGCATGGAATGAGCAGTTCTTC.

The chain links TRBV2 to TRBJ2-1; TRBD2 matches at 11 bases. CDR3 length: 15 amino acids. Germline CDR1 and CDR2: SNHLY and FYNNEI. The trim removed 3 bases at V and 6 bases at J, leaving 4 bases unmatched. In DNA form, the CDR3 reads TGTGCCAGCAGTGAGTCTACTAGCGGGAGCAATGAGCAGTTCTTC. It translates to CASSESTSGSNEQFF.

This clone has only a few counts. This chain connects TRBV5-1 to TRBJ1-1; a possible D gene is TRBD1 (5 bases). Germline values: CDR1 SGHRS, CDR2 YFSETQ. This CDR3 has 14 residues. V dropped 4 bases and J dropped 0 bases, with 10 bases sitting between them. The CDR3 DNA is TGCGCCAGCAGCATACAGGTCATGAACACTGAAGCTTTCTTT. The encoded protein is CASSIQVMNTEAFF.

The genes are TRBV27 and TRBJ1-6; D unresolved. CDR1 is MNHEY and CDR2 is SMNVEV in the germline V gene (reference sequence). Trimming took 2 bases from V and 4 from J, leaving 6 bases between them. The CDR3 has 14 amino acids. The CDR3 nucleotides are TGTGCCAGCAGTTTAATACAGTATAATTCACCCCTCCACTTT. Residues: CASSLIQYNSPLHF.

The table lists this clone with a count of one. V gene TRBV12-5 combines with J gene TRBJ2-2; D ambiguous. Trimming shortened V by 6 bases and J by 0 bases, and 8 bases separated the two germline ends. The germline V gene has CDR1 LGHNT and CDR2 FRNRAP. The length of the CDR3 is 14 residues. The CDR3 DNA follows: TGTGCTAGTGGGTCCCTTCCGAACACCGGGGAGCTGTTTTTT. This translates into CASGSLPNTGELFF.

This clone was observed a single time. The chain links TRBV19 to TRBJ2-5, with TRBD2 identical over 7 bases. Trimming took 5 bases from V and 4 from J; bases not matched to a gene: 7. The V gene's germline CDR1 is LNHDA and CDR2 SQIVND (reference sequence). CDR3 length: 14 residues. This CDR3 is CASSPGGGVETQYF. In DNA form, the CDR3 reads TGTGCCAGTAGTCCCGGGGGAGGGGTAGAGACCCAGTACTTC.

V and J are TRBV6-5 and TRBJ1-2, with 8 bases lining up with TRBD1. The CDR3 covers 14 residues. J was trimmed by 4 bases and V by 6 bases; bases with no gene match: 7. Germline CDR1 reads MNHEY; CDR2 reads SVGAGI. CDR3 in amino acids: CASRGQGRSYGYTF. As DNA, the CDR3 is TGTGCCAGCAGAGGACAGGGCCGGAGCTATGGCTACACCTTC.

V usage is TRBV20-1 and J usage is TRBJ2-5, with no clear D. There are 11 residues in the CDR3. Germline V gene data show CDR1 as DFQATT and CDR2 as SNEGSKA (reference sequence). V dropped 5 bases and J dropped 5 bases, with 9 bases sitting between them. CDR3 protein: CSAAPTETQYF. The CDR3 nucleotides are TGCAGTGCTGCCCCTACGGAGACCCAGTACTTC.

The CDR3 DNA reads TGTGCCAGCAGTTCCCGTCGGACTAGATTTGGGGAGACCCAGTACTTC. Translating gives CASSSRRTRFGETQYF. The V gene is TRBV27, the J gene TRBJ2-5; 7 bases map to TRBD2. Germline V gives CDR1 MNHEY, CDR2 SMNVEV (reference sequence). The CDR3 covers 16 residues. Trimming at V came to 4 bases and at J to 5 bases, leaving 13 bases not matched to a gene.

Comments on this clone: The sample has other DNA sequences that encode this CDR3 too. The V and J genes are TRBV5-6 and TRBJ1-1; D is perhaps TRBD1 (6 bases). Looked up from germline, CDR1 is SGHDT and CDR2 is YYEEEE. The CDR3 is 13 residues long. Trimming pared 2 bases from V and 4 bases from J, leaving 9 bases between. The CDR3 region has the DNA TGTGCCAGCAGCTTAGGGGGGGGCACTGAAGCTTTCTTT. Amino acids: CASSLGGGTEAFF. The full variable domain, in which reference TRBV5-6 and TRBJ1-1 provide the parts outside the CDR3, is DAGVTQSPTHLIKTRGQQVTLRCSPKSGHDTVSWYQQALGQGPQFIFQYYEEEERQRGNFPDRFSGHQFPNYSSELNVNALLLGDSALYLCASSLGGGTEAFFGQGTRLTVV.